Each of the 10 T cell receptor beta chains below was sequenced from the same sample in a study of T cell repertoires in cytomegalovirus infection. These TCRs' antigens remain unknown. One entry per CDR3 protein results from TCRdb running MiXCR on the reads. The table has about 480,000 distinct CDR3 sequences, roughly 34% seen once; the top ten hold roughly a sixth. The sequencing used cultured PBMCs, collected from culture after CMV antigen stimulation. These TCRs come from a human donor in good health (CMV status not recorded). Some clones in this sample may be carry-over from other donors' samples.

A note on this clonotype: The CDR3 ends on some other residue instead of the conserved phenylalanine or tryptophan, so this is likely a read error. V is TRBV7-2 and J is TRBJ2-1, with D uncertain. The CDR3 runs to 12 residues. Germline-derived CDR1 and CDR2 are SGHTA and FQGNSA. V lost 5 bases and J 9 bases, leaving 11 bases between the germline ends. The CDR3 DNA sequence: TGTGCCAGCAGCCCGCAGTATAGTGAGCAGTTCTTA. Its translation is CASSPQYSEQFL.

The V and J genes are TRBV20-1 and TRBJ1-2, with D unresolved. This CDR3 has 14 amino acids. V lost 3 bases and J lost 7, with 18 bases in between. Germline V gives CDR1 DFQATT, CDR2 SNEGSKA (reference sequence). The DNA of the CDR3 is TGCAGTGCTAGTGCTATCATCGGGTTTCGTGGCTACACCTTC. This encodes CSASAIIGFRGYTF.

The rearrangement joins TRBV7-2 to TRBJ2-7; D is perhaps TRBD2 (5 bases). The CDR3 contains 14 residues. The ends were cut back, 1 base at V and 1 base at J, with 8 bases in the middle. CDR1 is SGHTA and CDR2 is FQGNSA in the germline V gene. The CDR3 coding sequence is TGTGCCAGCAGCTTAGATGAGGGTTCCTACGAGCAGTACTTC. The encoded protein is CASSLDEGSYEQYF.

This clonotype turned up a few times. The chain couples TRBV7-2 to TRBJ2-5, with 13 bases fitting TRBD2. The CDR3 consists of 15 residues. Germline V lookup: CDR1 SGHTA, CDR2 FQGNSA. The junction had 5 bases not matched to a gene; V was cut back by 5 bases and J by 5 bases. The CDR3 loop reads CASSRGTSGTETQYF. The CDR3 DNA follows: TGTGCCAGCAGCCGCGGGACTAGCGGGACGGAGACCCAGTACTTC. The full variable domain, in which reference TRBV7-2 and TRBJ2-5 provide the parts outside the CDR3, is GAGVSQSPSNKVTEKGKDVELRCDPISGHTALYWYRQSLGQGLEFLIYFQGNSAPDKSGLPSDRFSAERTGGSVSTLTIQRTQQEDSAVYLCASSRGTSGTETQYFGPGTRLLVL.

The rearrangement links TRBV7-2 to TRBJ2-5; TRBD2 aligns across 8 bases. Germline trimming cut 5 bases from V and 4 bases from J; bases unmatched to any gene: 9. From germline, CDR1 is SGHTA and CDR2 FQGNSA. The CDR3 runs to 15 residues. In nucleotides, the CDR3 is TGTGCCAGCAGCCGAGACGGGGGGGGAGGAGAGACCCAGTACTTC. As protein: CASSRDGGGGETQYF. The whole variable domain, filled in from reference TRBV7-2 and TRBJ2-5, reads GAGVSQSPSNKVTEKGKDVELRCDPISGHTALYWYRQSLGQGLEFLIYFQGNSAPDKSGLPSDRFSAERTGGSVSTLTIQRTQQEDSAVYLCASSRDGGGGETQYFGPGTRLLVL.

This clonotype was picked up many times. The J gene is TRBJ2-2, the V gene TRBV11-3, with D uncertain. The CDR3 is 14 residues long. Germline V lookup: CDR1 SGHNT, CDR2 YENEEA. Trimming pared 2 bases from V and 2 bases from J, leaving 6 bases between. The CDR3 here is CASSLRPNTGELFF. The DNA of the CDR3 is TGTGCCAGCAGCTTACGACCCAACACCGGGGAGCTGTTTTTT.

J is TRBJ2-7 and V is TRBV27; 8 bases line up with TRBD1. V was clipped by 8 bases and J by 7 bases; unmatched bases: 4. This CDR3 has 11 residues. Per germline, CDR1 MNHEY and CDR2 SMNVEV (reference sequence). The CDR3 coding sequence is TGTGCCAGCGTCACAGGGGGGGAGCAGTACTTC. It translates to CASVTGGEQYF.

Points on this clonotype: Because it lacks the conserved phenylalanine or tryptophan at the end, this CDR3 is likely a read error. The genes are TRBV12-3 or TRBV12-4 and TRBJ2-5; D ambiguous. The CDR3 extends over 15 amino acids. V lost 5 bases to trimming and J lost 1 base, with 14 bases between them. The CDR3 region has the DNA TGTGCCAGCAGTAAGGGATCTGATCTCCAAGAGACCCAGTACCTC. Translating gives CASSKGSDLQETQYL.

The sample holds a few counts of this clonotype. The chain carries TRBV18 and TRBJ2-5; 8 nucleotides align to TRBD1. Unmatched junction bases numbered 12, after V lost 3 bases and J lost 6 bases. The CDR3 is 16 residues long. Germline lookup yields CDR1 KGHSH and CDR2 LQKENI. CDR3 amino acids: CASSPQGQGIGQTQYF. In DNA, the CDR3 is TGTGCCAGCTCACCTCAAGGACAGGGAATTGGGCAGACCCAGTACTTC. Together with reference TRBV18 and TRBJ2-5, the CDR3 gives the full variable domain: NAGVMQNPRHLVRRRGQEARLRCSPMKGHSHVYWYRQLPEEGLKFMVYLQKENIIDESGMPKERFSAEFPKEGPSILRIQQVVRGDSAAYFCASSPQGQGIGQTQYFGPGTRLLVL.

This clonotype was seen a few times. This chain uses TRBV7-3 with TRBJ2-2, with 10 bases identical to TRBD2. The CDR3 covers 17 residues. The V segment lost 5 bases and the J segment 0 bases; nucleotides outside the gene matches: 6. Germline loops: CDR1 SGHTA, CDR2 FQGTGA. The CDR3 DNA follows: TGTGCCAGCAGCCCTACTAGCGGGGCGCCGAACACCGGGGAGCTGTTTTTT. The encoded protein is CASSPTSGAPNTGELFF.